The rows below give T cell receptor beta chains drawn from one sample of a study of response to subunit inactivated influenza vaccine. TCRdb recomputed calls from the RT-PCR reads with MiXCR, one row per CDR3 protein. The sample includes some 640,000 distinct CDR3 sequences, approximately 14% of them seen just once. The source material was PBMCs from blood, sampled around 14 days before vaccination. These receptors originate from a middle-aged man who received an inactivated influenza vaccine. Each CDR3 is given with its conserved first and last residue. The D gene is left open where the match is weak. Size values are once, few and many counts, or a class for expanded clones, and some rows have none.

d_call	v_call	j_call	clone_size	cdr3_aa	cdr3_nt
.	TRBV4-1	TRBJ2-2	few	CASSQDGAVGELFF	TGCGCCAGCAGCCAAGACGGAGCGGTCGGGGAGCTGTTTTTT
TRBD1	TRBV29-1	TRBJ2-7	few	CSVERGASGTGLEEQYF	TGCAGCGTTGAGAGGGGCGCCTCCGGGACAGGGTTAGAGGAGCAGTACTTC
.	TRBV15	TRBJ2-3	.	CATSRTKQGTDTQYF	TGTGCCACCAGCAGAACAAAGCAGGGGACAGATACGCAGTATTTT
TRBD2	TRBV5-1	TRBJ2-1	.	CASNPGLADNEQFF	TGCGCCAGCAACCCCGGACTAGCGGACAATGAGCAGTTCTTC
TRBD1	TRBV28	TRBJ2-7	.	CASNPQDRRTYEQYF	TGTGCCAGCAACCCCCAGGACAGGAGGACCTACGAGCAGTACTTC
.	TRBV4-2	TRBJ2-7	many	CASSPPDSYEQYF	TGTGCCAGCAGCCCCCCTGACTCTTACGAGCAGTACTTC
.	TRBV11-2	TRBJ2-1	many	CASSLDSYSYNEQFF	TGTGCCAGCAGCTTAGACTCTTACTCCTACAATGAGCAGTTCTTC
.	TRBV20-1	TRBJ2-1	.	CSASLLGNEQFF	TGCAGTGCTAGTCTGTTGGGGAATGAGCAGTTCTTC
.	TRBV28	TRBJ2-3	many	CASSQQGTDTQYF	TGCGCCAGCAGCCAACAGGGCACAGATACGCAGTATTTT
.	TRBV20-1	TRBJ1-1	many	CSASGGGPGTEAFF	TGCAGTGCTAGCGGCGGGGGGCCGGGCACTGAAGCTTTCTTT
.	TRBV7-9	TRBJ1-1	many	CASSRWMNTEAFF	TGTGCCAGCAGCCGGTGGATGAACACTGAAGCTTTCTTT
.	TRBV29-1	TRBJ2-7	.	CSVTQGYEQYF	TGCAGCGTTACACAGGGTTACGAGCAGTACTTC
TRBD2	TRBV6-1	TRBJ2-1	.	CASISRGLAVYNEQFF	TGTGCCAGCATATCTCGGGGACTAGCGGTTTACAATGAGCAGTTCTTC
.	TRBV19	TRBJ2-2	few	CASSPPGSTGELFF	TGTGCCAGTAGTCCTCCAGGGTCAACCGGGGAGCTGTTTTTT
.	TRBV2	TRBJ2-7	few	CASRDALTSYEQYF	TGTGCCAGCAGGGATGCACTGACCTCCTACGAGCAGTACTTC
TRBD1	TRBV28	TRBJ1-2	few	CASSLPGQGYGYTF	TGTGCCAGCAGTTTACCGGGACAGGGCTATGGCTACACCTTC
TRBD1	TRBV20-1	TRBJ2-2	.	CSARPGTGGLSTGELFF	TGCAGTGCTAGACCCGGGACAGGGGGACTATCAACCGGGGAGCTGTTTTTT
TRBD2	TRBV6-2/TRBV6-3	TRBJ2-1	.	CASSYTRGGLAYNEQFF	TGTGCCAGCAGTTACACGCGGGGGGGTCTGGCCTACAATGAGCAGTTCTTC
.	TRBV5-5	TRBJ1-6	.	CASSQDGSNYNSPLHF	TGTGCCAGCAGCCAGGACGGAAGCAACTATAATTCACCCCTCCACTTT
TRBD2	TRBV9	TRBJ2-5	.	CASSSGLAGGIETQYF	TGTGCCAGCAGCTCCGGGCTAGCGGGGGGGATAGAGACCCAGTACTTC
.	TRBV7-2	TRBJ2-3	few	CASSLSPPRRGTDTQYF	TGTGCCAGCAGTTTAAGCCCTCCCCGCCGCGGGACAGATACGCAGTATTTT
TRBD1	TRBV7-9	TRBJ1-1	.	CASNTGGSEAFF	TGTGCCAGCAACACAGGGGGCTCTGAAGCTTTCTTT
.	TRBV15	TRBJ2-2	.	CATSRDRSDTGELFF	TGTGCCACCAGCAGAGATCGGTCTGACACCGGGGAGCTGTTTTTT
TRBD2	TRBV12-3/TRBV12-4	TRBJ2-7	many	CASSFIGGRTHEQYF	TGTGCCAGCAGTTTTATTGGCGGGAGAACCCACGAGCAGTACTTC
.	TRBV3-1	TRBJ2-5	.	CASSHERGAMRETQYF	TGTGCCAGCAGCCATGAACGCGGGGCGATGAGAGAGACCCAGTACTTC
.	TRBV6-5	TRBJ1-1	few	CASSLGVSLRNTEAFF	TGTGCCAGCAGTTTGGGGGTAAGCCTTAGGAACACTGAAGCTTTCTTT
TRBD2	TRBV29-1	TRBJ2-3	few	CSVGLAGLTDTQYF	TGCAGCGTTGGGCTAGCGGGGCTCACAGATACGCAGTATTTT
.	TRBV4-3	TRBJ2-7	many	CASSQDRQEQYF	TGCGCCAGCAGCCAAGATCGCCAGGAGCAGTACTTC
.	TRBV20-1	TRBJ1-4	few	CSARDPFKGEKLFF	TGCAGTGCAAGAGACCCATTCAAAGGAGAAAAACTGTTTTTT
.	TRBV7-9	TRBJ1-3	few	CASSLDRGLSGNTIYF	TGTGCCAGCAGCTTAGACCGGGGGCTCTCTGGAAACACCATATATTTT
.	TRBV15	TRBJ2-7	few	CATSGNPGLLGRLSYEQYF	TGTGCCACCAGCGGTAACCCTGGACTATTGGGGCGCTTATCCTACGAGCAGTACTTC
.	TRBV6-2/TRBV6-3	TRBJ1-4	.	CASSYPGGLNEKLFF	TGTGCCAGCAGTTACCCCGGAGGGCTTAATGAAAAACTGTTTTTT
TRBD1	TRBV20-1	TRBJ2-1	few	CSANRGQGSYNEQFF	TGCAGTGCTAACAGAGGACAGGGGAGCTACAATGAGCAGTTCTTC
.	TRBV4-1	TRBJ2-6	few	CASSQVRTAGANVLTF	TGCGCCAGCAGCCAAGTTAGGACCGCTGGGGCCAACGTCCTGACTTTC
TRBD1	TRBV7-9	TRBJ2-5	few	CASSGRQGPQETQYF	TGTGCCAGCAGCGGAAGACAGGGCCCCCAAGAGACCCAGTACTTC
.	TRBV4-2	TRBJ2-2	.	CASSPWGVLNTGELFF	TGTGCCAGCAGCCCCTGGGGGGTTTTGAACACCGGGGAGCTGTTTTTT
.	TRBV7-6	TRBJ2-7	many	CASSLDTPPYEQYF	TGTGCCAGCAGCCTGGATACACCCCCCTACGAGCAGTACTTC
.	TRBV29-1	TRBJ2-2	.	CSVLWSGELFF	TGCAGCGTTCTTTGGTCCGGGGAGCTGTTTTTT
TRBD1	TRBV30	TRBJ1-1	.	CAWDSTGRVTEAFF	TGTGCCTGGGATTCGACAGGGAGGGTCACTGAAGCTTTCTTT
.	TRBV7-9	TRBJ2-3	few	CASSLMLHTDTQYF	TGTGCCAGCAGCTTAATGCTTCACACAGATACGCAGTATTTT
.	TRBV11-3	TRBJ2-3	.	CASSPNRLTQYF	TGTGCCAGCAGCCCAAACCGACTGACGCAGTATTTT
.	TRBV2	TRBJ1-1	few	CASRYTGNTEAFF	TGTGCCAGCAGGTACACAGGGAACACTGAAGCTTTCTTT
TRBD1	TRBV7-9	TRBJ2-1	.	CASSPIGTGAYNEQFF	TGTGCCAGCAGCCCTATCGGGACAGGCGCCTACAATGAGCAGTTCTTC
TRBD2	TRBV10-3	TRBJ2-7	.	CAISGTSGRLSYEQYF	TGTGCCATCAGTGGGACTAGCGGGAGACTATCCTACGAGCAGTACTTC
.	TRBV4-3	TRBJ1-6	.	CASSQDPEASSYNSPLHF	TGCGCCAGCAGCCAAGATCCGGAGGCGAGCTCCTATAATTCACCCCTCCACTTT
.	TRBV12-3/TRBV12-4	TRBJ1-2	few	CASSWEGGYTF	TGTGCCAGCAGCTGGGAGGGCGGCTACACCTTC
TRBD2	TRBV3-1	TRBJ2-3	.	CASSRTSGRGTDTQYF	TGTGCCAGCAGCCGGACTAGCGGGAGAGGGACAGATACGCAGTATTTT